This section outlines one T cell receptor (beta chain) sequence together with its context. As yet, its antigen is unknown. Assay used: immunoSEQ multiplex PCR; TCRdb lists only in-frame clones, some missing. Of some 2,400,000 clones in the sample, 90% to 97% were seen once. CDR3 size: 17 residues. Germline CDR1 is KGHSH and CDR2 is LQKENI. V was clipped by 2 bases and J by 4 bases; unmatched bases: 7. The data were taken from a study of shared clonotypes between healthy human individuals. Whole-study context: The cohort had a couple of women and a few men, ages 18 to 49. Plates per donor: three CD4 naive, three CD4 memory, two CD8 naive, one CD8 memory. General observations from the study: Rarefaction showed sorted-subset sequencing was incomplete despite large depth.

The clonotype comes from a man in his late teens or twenties in good health. The sample comprised naive CD4+ T cells sorted from blood. Subset reported: CD45RA+ positively selected. V gene TRBV18 combines with J gene TRBJ2-2, with TRBD2 matching 10 bases. CDR3 region: CASSPVLLAGGTGELFF. The DNA of the CDR3 is TGTGCCAGCTCACCAGTCTTGTTAGCGGGAGGCACCGGGGAGCTGTTTTTT.